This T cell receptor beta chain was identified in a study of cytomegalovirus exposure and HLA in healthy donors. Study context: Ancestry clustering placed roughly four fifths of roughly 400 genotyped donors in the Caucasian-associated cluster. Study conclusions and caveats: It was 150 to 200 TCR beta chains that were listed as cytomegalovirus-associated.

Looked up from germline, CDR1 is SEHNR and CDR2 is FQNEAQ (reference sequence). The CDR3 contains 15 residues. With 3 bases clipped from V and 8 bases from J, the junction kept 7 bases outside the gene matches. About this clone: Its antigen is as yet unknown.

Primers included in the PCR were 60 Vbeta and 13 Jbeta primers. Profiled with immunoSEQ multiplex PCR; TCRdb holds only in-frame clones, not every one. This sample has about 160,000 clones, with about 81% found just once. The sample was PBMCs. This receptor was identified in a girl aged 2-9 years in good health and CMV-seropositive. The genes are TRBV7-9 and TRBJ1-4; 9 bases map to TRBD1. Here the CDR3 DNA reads TGTGCCAGCAGCTTTGGTGACAGGGGGTGGGAAAAACTGTTTTTT. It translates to CASSFGDRGWEKLFF.